This record covers a single T cell receptor (beta chain). Amplification used 60 Vbeta primers and 13 Jbeta primers. Libraries were prepared by immunoSEQ multiplex PCR; TCRdb keeps only in-frame clonotypes and omits some of them. The sample comprises 77,000 or so clones, 75% of which are singletons, and roughly 7.2% rests with the top ten. These data come from a study of cytomegalovirus exposure and HLA in healthy donors. The CDR3 consists of 12 residues. Deletions cut 0 bases from V and 11 bases from J, with 10 bases between. Looked up from germline, CDR1 is WNHNN and CDR2 is SYGVQD (reference sequence).

The chain has TRBV10-1 and TRBJ1-1, with D uncertain. This TCR came from a middle-aged woman in good health and CMV-seronegative. Sequenced: PBMCs. CDR3 sequence: CASSESTRAAFF. DNA of the CDR3: TGCGCCAGCAGTGAGTCGACTAGGGCGGCTTTCTTT.